The clone carrying this TCR beta chain was recorded many times. What it recognizes is unknown. The source of the PBMCs was approximately 10 ml of fresh peripheral blood. The sample belongs to a study of T cells in Graves' hyperthyroidism and ophthalmopathy. Findings of the study overall: The majority of expanded thyroid clonotypes above 0.001 also appeared in blood. Before onset, by a median of approximately 6.2 months, the model predicted ophthalmopathy.

V lost 3 bases to trimming and J lost 1 base, with 8 bases between them. The CDR3 contains 14 residues. Germline V lookup: CDR1 SGHTA, CDR2 FQGNSA. RNA transcripts were the template for amplifying TCR beta CDR3 regions. Primed by the HTBI set, a first-round RT-PCR was run on the TCR CDR3. From the multiplex PCR reads, TCRdb called clonotypes with MiXCR, one entry per CDR3 protein. Of hundreds of thousands of distinct CDR3 sequences detected, around 20% appear once; the ten largest clones hold under 35%. Material for sequencing was blood. The TCR originated in a man aged 25 to 40 with Graves' ophthalmopathy. The gene calls are TRBV7-2 and TRBJ2-3; D is unresolved. The CDR3 reads CASSFSIRTDTQYF. CDR3 nucleotides: TGTGCCAGCAGCTTTTCAATCCGCACAGATACGCAGTATTTT.